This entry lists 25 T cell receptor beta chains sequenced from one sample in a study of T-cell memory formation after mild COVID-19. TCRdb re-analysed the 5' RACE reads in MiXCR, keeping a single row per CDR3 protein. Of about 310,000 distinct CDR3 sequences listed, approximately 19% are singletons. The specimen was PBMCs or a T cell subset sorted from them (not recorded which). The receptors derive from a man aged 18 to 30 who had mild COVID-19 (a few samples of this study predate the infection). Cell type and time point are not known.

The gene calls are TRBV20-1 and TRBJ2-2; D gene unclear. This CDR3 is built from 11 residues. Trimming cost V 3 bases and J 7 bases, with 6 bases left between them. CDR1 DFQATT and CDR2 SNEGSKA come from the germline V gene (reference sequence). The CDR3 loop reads CSASPGGELFF. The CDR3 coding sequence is TGCAGTGCTAGTCCCGGCGGGGAGCTGTTTTTT.

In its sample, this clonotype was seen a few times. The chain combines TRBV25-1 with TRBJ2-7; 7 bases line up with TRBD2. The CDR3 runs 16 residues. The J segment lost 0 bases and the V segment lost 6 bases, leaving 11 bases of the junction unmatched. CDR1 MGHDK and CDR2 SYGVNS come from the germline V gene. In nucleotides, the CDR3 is TGTGCCAGCAGACCCTCGGGCGGGGGAGTCTCCTACGAGCAGTACTTC. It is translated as CASRPSGGGVSYEQYF.

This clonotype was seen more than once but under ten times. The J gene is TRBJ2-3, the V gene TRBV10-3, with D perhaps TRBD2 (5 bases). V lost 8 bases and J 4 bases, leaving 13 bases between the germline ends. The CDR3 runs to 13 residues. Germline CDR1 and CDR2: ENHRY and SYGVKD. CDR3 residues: CAIGAVMADTQYF. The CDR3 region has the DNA TGTGCCATCGGAGCGGTCATGGCAGATACGCAGTATTTT.

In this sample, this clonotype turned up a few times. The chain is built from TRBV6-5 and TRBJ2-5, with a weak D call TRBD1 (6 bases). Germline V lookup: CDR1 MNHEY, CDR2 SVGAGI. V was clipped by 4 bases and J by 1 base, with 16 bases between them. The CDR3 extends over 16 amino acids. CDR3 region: CASSSPDSIGQETQYF. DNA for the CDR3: TGTGCCAGCAGTTCCCCGGACAGTATAGGCCAAGAGACCCAGTACTTC.

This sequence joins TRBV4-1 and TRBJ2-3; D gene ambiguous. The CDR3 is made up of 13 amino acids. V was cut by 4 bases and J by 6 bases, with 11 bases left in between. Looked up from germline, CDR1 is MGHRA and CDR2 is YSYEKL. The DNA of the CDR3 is TGCGCCAGCAGCCTCGACACGCAGGATACGCAGTATTTT. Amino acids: CASSLDTQDTQYF.

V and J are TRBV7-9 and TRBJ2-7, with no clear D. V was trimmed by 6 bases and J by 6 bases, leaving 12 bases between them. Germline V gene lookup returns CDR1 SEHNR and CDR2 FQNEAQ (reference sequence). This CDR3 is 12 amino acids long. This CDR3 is CASSSSGPEQYV. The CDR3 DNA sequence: TGTGCCAGCAGTTCCTCGGGCCCCGAGCAGTACGTC.

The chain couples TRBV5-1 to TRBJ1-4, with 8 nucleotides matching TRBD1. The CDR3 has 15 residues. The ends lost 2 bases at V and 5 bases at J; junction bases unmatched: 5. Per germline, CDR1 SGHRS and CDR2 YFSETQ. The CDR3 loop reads CASSFGQGENEKLFF. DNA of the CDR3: TGCGCCAGCAGCTTCGGACAGGGAGAAAATGAAAAACTGTTTTTT. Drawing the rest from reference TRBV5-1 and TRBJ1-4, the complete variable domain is KAGVTQTPRYLIKTRGQQVTLSCSPISGHRSVSWYQQTPGQGLQFLFEYFSETQRNKGNFPGRFSGRQFSNSRSEMNVSTLELGDSALYLCASSFGQGENEKLFFGSGTQLSVL.

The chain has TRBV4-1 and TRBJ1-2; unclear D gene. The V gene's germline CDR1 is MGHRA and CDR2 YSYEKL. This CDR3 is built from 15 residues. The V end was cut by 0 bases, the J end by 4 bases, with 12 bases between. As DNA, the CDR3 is TGCGCCAGCAGCCAAGAAATCAAGGAATTCTATGGCTACACCTTC. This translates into CASSQEIKEFYGYTF.

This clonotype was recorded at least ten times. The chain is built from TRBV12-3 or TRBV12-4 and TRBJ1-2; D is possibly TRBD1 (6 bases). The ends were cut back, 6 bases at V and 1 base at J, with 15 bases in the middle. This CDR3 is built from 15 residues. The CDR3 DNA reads TGTGCCAGCAGCAGTCGGGGGGCGCATAACTATGGCTACACCTTC. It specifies CASSSRGAHNYGYTF.

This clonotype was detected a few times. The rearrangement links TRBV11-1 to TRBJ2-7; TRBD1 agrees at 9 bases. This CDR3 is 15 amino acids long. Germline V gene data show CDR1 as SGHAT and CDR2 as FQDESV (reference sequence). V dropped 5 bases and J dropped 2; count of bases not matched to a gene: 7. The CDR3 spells CASSPGWDRAYEQYV. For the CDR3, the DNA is TGTGCCAGCAGCCCAGGTTGGGACAGGGCCTACGAGCAGTACGTC.

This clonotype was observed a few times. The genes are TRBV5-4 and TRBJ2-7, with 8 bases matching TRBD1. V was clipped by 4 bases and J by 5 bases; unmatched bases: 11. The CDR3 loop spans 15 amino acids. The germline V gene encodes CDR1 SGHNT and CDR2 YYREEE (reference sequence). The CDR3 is CASSTGPGTGNEQYV. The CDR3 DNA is TGTGCCAGCAGCACAGGACCCGGGACAGGAAACGAGCAGTACGTC.

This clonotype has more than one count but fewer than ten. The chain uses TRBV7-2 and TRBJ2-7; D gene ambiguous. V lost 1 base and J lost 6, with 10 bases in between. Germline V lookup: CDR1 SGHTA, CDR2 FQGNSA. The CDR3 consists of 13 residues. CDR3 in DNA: TGTGCCAGCAGCTTAGTAAGGGAACGCGAGCAGTACGTC. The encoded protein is CASSLVREREQYV.

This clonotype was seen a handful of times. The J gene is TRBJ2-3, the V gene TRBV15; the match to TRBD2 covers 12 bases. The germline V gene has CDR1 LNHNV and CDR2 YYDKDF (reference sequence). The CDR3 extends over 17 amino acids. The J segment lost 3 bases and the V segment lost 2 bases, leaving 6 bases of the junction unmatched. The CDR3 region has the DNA TGTGCCACCAGCAGATTCCAGACTAGCGGGGGTACAGATACGCAGTATTTT. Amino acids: CATSRFQTSGGTDTQYF.

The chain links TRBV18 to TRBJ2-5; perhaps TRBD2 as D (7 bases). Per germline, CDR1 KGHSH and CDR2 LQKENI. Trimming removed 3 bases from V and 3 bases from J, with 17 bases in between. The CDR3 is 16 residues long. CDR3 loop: CASSPAWTGGEETQYF. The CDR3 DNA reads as TGTGCCAGCTCACCCGCCTGGACGGGGGGCGAAGAGACCCAGTACTTC.

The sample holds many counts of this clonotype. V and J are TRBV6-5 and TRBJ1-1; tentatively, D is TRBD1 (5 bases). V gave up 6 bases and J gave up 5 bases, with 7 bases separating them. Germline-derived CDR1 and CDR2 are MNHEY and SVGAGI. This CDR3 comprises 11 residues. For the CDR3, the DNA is TGTGCCAGCAGAGGGGAGACTGAAGCTTTCTTT. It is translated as CASRGETEAFF.

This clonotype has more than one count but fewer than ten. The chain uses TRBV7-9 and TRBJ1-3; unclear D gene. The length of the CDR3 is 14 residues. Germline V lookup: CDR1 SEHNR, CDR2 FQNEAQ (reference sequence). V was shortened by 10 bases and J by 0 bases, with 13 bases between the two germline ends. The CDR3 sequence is CATPVRDSGNTIYF. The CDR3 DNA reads TGTGCCACCCCCGTCAGAGACTCTGGAAACACCATATATTTT.

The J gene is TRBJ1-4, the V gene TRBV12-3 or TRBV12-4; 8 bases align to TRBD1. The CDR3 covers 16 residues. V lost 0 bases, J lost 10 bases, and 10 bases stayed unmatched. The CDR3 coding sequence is TGTGCCAGCAGTTTAGCGCTGGGCGGGACAGGTCGAAAACTGTTTTTT. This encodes CASSLALGGTGRKLFF.

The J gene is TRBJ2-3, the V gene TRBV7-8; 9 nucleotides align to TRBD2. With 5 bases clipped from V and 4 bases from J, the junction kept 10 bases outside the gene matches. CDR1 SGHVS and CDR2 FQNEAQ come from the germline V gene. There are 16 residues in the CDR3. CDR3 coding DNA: TGTGCCAGCAGCCCGGGAGCGGGGGGAATGTCAGATACGCAGTATTTT. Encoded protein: CASSPGAGGMSDTQYF. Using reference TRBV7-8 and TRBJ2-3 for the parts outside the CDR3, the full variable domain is GAGVSQSPRYKVAKRGQDVALRCDPISGHVSLFWYQQALGQGPEFLTYFQNEAQLDKSGLPSDRFFAERPEGSVSTLKIQRTQQEDSAVYLCASSPGAGGMSDTQYFGPGTRLTVL.

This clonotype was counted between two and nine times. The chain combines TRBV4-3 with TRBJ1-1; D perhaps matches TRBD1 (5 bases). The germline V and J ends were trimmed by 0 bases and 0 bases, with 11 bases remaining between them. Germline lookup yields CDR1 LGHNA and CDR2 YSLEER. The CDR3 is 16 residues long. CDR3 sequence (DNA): TGCGCCAGCAGCCAAGAAATCCAGGGTATGAACACTGAAGCTTTCTTT. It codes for CASSQEIQGMNTEAFF.

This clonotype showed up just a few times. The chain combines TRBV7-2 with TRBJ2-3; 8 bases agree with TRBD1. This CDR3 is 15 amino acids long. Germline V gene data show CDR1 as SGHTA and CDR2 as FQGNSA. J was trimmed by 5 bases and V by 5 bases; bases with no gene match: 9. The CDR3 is CASSQQGAREDTQYF. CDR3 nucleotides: TGTGCCAGCAGCCAGCAGGGGGCCAGAGAAGATACGCAGTATTTT.

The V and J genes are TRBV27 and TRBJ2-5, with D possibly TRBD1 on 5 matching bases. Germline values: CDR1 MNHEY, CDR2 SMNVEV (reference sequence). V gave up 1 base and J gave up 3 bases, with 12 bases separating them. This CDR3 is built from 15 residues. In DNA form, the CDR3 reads TGTGCCAGCAGTTTATTGGGTCCCAGGGAAGAGACCCAGTACTTC. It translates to CASSLLGPREETQYF.

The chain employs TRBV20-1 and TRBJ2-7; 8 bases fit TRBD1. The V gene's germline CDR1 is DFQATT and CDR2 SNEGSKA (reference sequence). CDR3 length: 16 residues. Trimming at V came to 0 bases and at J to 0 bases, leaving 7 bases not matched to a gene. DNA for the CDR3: TGCAGTGCTAGAGAGCTACAGGGGGAATACTCCTACGAGCAGTACTTC. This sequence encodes CSARELQGEYSYEQYF.

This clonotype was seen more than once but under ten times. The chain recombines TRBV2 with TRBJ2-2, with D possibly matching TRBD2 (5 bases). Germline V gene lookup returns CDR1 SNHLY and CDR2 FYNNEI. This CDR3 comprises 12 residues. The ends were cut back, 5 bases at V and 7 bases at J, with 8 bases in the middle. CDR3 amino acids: CASSTGVGELFF. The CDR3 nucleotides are TGTGCCAGCAGTACCGGGGTCGGGGAGCTGTTTTTT. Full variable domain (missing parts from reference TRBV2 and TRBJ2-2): EPEVTQTPSHQVTQMGQEVILRCVPISNHLYFYWYRQILGQKVEFLVSFYNNEISEKSEIFDDQFSVERPDGSNFTLKIRSTKLEDSAMYFCASSTGVGELFFGEGSRLTVL.

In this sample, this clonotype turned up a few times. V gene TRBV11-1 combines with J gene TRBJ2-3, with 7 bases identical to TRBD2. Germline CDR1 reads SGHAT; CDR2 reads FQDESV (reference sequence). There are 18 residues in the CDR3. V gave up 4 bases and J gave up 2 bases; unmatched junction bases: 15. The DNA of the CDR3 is TGTGCCAGCAGCTCGAACGAATCATTCGGGGGGATCACAGATACGCAGTATTTT. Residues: CASSSNESFGGITDTQYF. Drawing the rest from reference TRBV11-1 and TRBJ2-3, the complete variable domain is EAEVAQSPRYKITEKSQAVAFWCDPISGHATLYWYRQILGQGPELLVQFQDESVVDDSQLPKDRFSAERLKGVDSTLKIQPAELGDSAMYLCASSSNESFGGITDTQYFGPGTRLTVL.

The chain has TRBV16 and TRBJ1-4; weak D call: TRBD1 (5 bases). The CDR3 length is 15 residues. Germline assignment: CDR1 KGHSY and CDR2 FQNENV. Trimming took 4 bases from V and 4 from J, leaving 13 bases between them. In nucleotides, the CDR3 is TGTGCCAGCAGCCGCTCGAGCGGGGGTAATGAAAAACTGTTTTTT. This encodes CASSRSSGGNEKLFF.